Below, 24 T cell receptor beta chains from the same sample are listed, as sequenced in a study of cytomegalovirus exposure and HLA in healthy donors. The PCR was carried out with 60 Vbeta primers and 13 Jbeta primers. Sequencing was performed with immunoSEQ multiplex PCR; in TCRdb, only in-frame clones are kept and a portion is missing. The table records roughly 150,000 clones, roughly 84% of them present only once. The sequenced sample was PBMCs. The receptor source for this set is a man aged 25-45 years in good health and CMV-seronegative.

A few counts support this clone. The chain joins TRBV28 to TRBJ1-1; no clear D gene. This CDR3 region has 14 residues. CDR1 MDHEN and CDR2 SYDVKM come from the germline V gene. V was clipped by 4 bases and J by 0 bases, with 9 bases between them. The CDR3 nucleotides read TGTGCCAGCAGTTCCCAGGCTATGAACACTGAAGCTTTCTTT. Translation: CASSSQAMNTEAFF.

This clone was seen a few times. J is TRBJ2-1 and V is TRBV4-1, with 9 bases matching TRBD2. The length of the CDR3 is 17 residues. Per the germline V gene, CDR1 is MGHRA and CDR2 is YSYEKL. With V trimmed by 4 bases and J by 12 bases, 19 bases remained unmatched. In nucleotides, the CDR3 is TGCGCCAGCAGCCTGGGGGGGGCTAGCGGGGCCCGGGATACGCAGTTCTTC. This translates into CASSLGGASGARDTQFF.

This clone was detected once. CDR3 sequence: CASSLGRGQSNQPQHF. The CDR3 nucleotides read TGTGCCAGCAGCTTGGGAAGGGGGCAAAGCAATCAGCCCCAGCATTTT. The rearrangement links TRBV5-6 to TRBJ1-5; 7 nucleotides align to TRBD1. In germline, CDR1 is SGHDT, CDR2 YYEEEE. After removal of 0 bases from V and 1 base from J, the junction contained 4 bases not matched to a gene. This CDR3 region has 16 residues.

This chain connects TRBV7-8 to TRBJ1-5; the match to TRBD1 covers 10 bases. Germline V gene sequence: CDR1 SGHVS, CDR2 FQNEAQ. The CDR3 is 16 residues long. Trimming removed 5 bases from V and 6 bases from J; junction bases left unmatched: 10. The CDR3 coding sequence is TGTGCCAGCAGCACCGGGACAGGGGAGTTCACTCAGCCCCAGCATTTT. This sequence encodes CASSTGTGEFTQPQHF. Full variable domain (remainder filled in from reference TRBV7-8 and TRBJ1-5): GAGVSQSPRYKVAKRGQDVALRCDPISGHVSLFWYQQALGQGPEFLTYFQNEAQLDKSGLPSDRFFAERPEGSVSTLKIQRTQQEDSAVYLCASSTGTGEFTQPQHFGDGTRLSIL.

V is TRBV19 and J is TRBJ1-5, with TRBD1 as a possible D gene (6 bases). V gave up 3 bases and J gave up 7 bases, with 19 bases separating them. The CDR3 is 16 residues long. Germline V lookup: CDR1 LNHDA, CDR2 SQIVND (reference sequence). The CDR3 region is CASSIRRQVEGQPQHF. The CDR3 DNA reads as TGTGCCAGTAGTATCCGACGACAGGTTGAAGGGCAGCCCCAGCATTTT. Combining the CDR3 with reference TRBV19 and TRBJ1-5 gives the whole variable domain DGGITQSPKYLFRKEGQNVTLSCEQNLNHDAMYWYRQDPGQGLRLIYYSQIVNDFQKGDIAEGYSVSREKKESFPLTVTSAQKNPTAFYLCASSIRRQVEGQPQHFGDGTRLSIL.

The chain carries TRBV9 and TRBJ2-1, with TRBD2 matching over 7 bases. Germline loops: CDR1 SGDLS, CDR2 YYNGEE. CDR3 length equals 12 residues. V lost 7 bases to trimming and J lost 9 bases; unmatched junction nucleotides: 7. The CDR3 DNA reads TGTGCCAGCGGGAGGGCCCCCGGTGAGCAGTTCTTC. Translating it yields CASGRAPGEQFF. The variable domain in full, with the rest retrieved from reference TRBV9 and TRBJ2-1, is DSGVTQTPKHLITATGQRVTLRCSPRSGDLSVYWYQQSLDQGLQFLIQYYNGEERAKGNILERFSAQQFPDLHSELNLSSLELGDSALYFCASGRAPGEQFFGPGTRLTVL.

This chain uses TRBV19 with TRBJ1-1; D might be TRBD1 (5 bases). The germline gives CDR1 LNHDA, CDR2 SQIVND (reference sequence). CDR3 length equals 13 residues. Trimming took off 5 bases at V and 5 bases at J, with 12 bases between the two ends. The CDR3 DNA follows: TGTGCCAGTAGTCTTCGGGGGGGGACTGAAGCTTTCTTT. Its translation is CASSLRGGTEAFF.

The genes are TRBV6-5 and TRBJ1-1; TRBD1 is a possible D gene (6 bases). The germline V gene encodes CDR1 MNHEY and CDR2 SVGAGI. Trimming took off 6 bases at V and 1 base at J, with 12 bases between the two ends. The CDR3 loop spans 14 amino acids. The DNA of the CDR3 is TGTGCCAGCAGCCCCGGACAGCGGAACACTGAAGCTTTCTTT. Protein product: CASSPGQRNTEAFF.

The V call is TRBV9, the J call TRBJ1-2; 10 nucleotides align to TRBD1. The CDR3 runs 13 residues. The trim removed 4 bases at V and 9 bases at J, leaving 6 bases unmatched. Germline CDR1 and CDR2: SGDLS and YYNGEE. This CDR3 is CASSPDRGLRYTF. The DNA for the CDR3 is TGTGCCAGCAGCCCAGACAGGGGGCTTCGCTACACCTTC.

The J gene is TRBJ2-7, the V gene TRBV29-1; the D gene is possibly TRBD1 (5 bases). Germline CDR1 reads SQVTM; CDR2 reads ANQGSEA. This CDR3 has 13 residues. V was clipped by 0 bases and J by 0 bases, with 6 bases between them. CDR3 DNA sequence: TGCAGCGTTGAAGACAGGGCCTCCTACGAGCAGTACTTC. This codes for CSVEDRASYEQYF.

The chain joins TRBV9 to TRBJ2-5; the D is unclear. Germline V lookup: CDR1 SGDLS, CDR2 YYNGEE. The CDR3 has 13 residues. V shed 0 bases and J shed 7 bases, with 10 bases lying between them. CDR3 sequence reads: CASSVDSDATQYF. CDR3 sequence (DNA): TGTGCCAGCAGCGTAGACAGTGATGCGACCCAGTACTTC.

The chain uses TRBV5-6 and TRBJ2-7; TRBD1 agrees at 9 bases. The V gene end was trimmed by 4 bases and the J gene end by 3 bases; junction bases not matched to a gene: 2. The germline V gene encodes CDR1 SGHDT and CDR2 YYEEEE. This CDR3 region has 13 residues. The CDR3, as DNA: TGTGCCAGCAGCGGGACAGGGTTCTACGAGCAGTACTTC. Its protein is CASSGTGFYEQYF.

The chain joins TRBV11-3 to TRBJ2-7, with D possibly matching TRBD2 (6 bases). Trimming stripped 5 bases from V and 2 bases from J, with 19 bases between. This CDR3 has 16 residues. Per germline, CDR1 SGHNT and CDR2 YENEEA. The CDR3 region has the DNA TGTGCCAGCAGCCACGTTGCGGGGACGGTAGCCTACGAGCAGTACTTC. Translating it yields CASSHVAGTVAYEQYF.

In nucleotides, the CDR3 is TGTGCCAGTAGTCCGGGACAGGTCTCCTACGAGCAGTACTTC. Translation: CASSPGQVSYEQYF. J is TRBJ2-7 and V is TRBV19; 8 positions agree with TRBD1. The V gene end was trimmed by 5 bases and the J gene end by 0 bases; junction bases not matched to a gene: 3. This CDR3 is 14 amino acids long. Germline-derived CDR1 and CDR2 are LNHDA and SQIVND (reference sequence). Using reference TRBV19 and TRBJ2-7 for the parts outside the CDR3, the full variable domain is DGGITQSPKYLFRKEGQNVTLSCEQNLNHDAMYWYRQDPGQGLRLIYYSQIVNDFQKGDIAEGYSVSREKKESFPLTVTSAQKNPTAFYLCASSPGQVSYEQYFGPGTRLTVT.

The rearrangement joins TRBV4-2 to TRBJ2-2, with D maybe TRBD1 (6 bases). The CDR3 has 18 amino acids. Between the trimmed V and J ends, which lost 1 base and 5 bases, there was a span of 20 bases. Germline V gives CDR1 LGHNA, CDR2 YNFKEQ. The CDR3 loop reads CASSQGVVVQGRTGELFF. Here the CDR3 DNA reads TGTGCCAGCAGCCAAGGGGTGGTTGTACAGGGAAGGACCGGGGAGCTGTTTTTT.

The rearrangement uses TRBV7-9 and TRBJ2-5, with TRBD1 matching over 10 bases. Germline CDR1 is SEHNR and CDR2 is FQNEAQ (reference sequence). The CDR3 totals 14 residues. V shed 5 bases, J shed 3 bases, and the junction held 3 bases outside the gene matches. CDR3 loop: CASSLGTGEETQYF. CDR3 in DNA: TGTGCCAGCAGCCTCGGGACAGGGGAAGAGACCCAGTACTTC.

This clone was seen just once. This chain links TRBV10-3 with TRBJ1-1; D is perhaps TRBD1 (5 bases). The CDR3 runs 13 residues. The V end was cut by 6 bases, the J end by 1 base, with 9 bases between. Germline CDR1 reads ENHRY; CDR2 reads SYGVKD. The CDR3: CAIRGLQNTEAFF. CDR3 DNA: TGTGCCATCAGGGGACTCCAGAACACTGAAGCTTTCTTT.

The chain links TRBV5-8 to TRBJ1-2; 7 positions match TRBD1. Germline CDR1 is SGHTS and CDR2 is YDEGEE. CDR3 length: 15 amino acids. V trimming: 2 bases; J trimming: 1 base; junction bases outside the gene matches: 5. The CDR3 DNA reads TGTGCCAGCAGCTTCCGGGACAGCTTTAACTATGGCTACACCTTC. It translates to CASSFRDSFNYGYTF. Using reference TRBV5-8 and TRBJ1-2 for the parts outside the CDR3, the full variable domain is EAGVTQSPTHLIKTRGQQATLRCSPISGHTSVYWYQQALGLGLQFLLWYDEGEERNRGNFPPRFSGRQFPNYSSELNVNALELEDSALYLCASSFRDSFNYGYTFGSGTRLTVV.

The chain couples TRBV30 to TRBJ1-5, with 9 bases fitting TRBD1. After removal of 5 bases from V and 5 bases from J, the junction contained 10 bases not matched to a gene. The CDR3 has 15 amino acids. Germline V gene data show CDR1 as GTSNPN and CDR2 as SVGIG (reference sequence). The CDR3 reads CAWSLRDRDHQPQHF. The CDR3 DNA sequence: TGTGCCTGGTCCCTACGGGACAGGGATCATCAGCCCCAGCATTTT.

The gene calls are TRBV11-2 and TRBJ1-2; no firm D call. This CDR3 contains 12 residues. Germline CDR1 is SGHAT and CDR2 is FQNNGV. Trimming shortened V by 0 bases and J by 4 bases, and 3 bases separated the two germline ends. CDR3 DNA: TGTGCCAGCAGCTTAGAGAGCTATGGCTACACCTTC. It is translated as CASSLESYGYTF.

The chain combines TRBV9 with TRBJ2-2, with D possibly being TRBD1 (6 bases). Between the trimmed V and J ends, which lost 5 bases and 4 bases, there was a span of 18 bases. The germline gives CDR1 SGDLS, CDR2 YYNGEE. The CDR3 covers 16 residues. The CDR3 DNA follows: TGTGCCAGCAGTCTAGCAGGGGACACGATCACCGGGGAGCTGTTTTTT. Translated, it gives CASSLAGDTITGELFF.

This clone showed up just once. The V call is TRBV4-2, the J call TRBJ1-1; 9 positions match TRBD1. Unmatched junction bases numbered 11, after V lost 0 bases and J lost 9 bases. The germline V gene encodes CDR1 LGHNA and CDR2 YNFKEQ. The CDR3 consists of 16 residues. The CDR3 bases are TGTGCCAGCAGCCAAGATCCGGACAGGGGATGGGTTAAAGCTTTCTTT. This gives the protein CASSQDPDRGWVKAFF.

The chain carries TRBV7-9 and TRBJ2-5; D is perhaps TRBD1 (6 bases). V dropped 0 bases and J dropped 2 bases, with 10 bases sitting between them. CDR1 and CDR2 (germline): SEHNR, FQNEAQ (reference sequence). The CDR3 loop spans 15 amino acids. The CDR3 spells CASSLAGTLQETQYF. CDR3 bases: TGTGCCAGCAGCTTAGCCGGGACACTTCAAGAGACCCAGTACTTC.

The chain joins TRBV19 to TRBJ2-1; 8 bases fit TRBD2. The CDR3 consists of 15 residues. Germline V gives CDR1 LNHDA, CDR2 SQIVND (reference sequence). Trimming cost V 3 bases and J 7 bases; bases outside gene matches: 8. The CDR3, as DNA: TGTGCCAGTAGTATTACTAGCGGCATGGGTAATGAGCAGTTCTTC. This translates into CASSITSGMGNEQFF.